This T cell receptor (beta chain) was sequenced during a study of T cells in Graves' hyperthyroidism and ophthalmopathy. Study results and caveats: Blood shared most expanded thyroid clonotypes above 0.001.

A few counts support this clonotype. Its antigen is not known. One junction end disagrees with the germline gene, perhaps due to a read error. Exclusion criteria comprised uncontrolled infection, other autoimmune disease, pregnancy or lactation. Clinical symptoms, serum thyroxine and TRAb, thyroid ultrasound and orbital computed tomography together formed the diagnostic basis. TCR beta CDR3 regions were amplified from RNA. An initial round of RT-PCR targeting the TCR CDR3 relied on the HTBI primer set. Via MiXCR, TCRdb re-called the multiplex PCR reads, giving one row per CDR3 protein. Here the sample spans around 660,000 distinct CDR3 sequences, 45% being singletons. The sequencing sample was made of peripheral blood or thyroid tissue (not recorded which). This sequence was found in an adult man with Graves' disease, either hyperthyroidism or ophthalmopathy (not recorded which).

CDR3: CASSIKTGTGKSPLHF. DNA for the CDR3: TGCGCCAGCAGCATTAAGACCGGGACAGGGAAATCACCCCTCCACTTT. This chain links TRBV7-2 with TRBJ1-6; 9 bases are a match to TRBD1. CDR1 is SGHTA, CDR2 FQGNSA, per germline. The CDR3 totals 16 residues.